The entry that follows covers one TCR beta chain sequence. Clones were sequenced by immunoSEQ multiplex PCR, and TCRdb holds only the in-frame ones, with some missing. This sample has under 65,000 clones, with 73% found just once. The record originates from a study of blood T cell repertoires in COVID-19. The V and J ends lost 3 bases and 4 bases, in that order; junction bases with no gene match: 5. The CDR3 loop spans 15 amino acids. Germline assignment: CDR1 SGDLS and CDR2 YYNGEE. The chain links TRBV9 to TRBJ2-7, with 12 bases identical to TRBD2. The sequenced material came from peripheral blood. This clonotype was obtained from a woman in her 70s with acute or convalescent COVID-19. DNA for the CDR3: TGTGCCAGCAGCGCACTAGCGGGGGGTGGGTACGAGCAGTACTTC. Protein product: CASSALAGGGYEQYF.